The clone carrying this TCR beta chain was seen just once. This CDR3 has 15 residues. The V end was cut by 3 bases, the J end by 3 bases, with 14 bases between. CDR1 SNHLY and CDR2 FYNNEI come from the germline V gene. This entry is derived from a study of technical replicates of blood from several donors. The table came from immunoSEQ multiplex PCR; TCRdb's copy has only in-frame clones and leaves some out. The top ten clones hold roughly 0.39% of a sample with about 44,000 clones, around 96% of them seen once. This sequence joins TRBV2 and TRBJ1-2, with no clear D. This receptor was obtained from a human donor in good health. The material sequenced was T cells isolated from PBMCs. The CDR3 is CASSEEPGAYYGYTF. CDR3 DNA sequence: TGTGCCAGCAGTGAGGAGCCCGGTGCCTACTATGGCTACACCTTC.